This entry lists 30 T cell receptor beta chains sequenced from one sample in a study of beta chain features in type 1 diabetes. What was sequenced were expressed TCRB transcripts, since all of the isolated RNA had been reverse transcribed. Measured with immunoSEQ multiplex PCR; TCRdb has only the in-frame clones, and not every one. The sample lists approximately 400,000 clones; roughly 16% were seen once. Sequencing was done on a sample of naive CD4+ T cells from blood. All receptors derive from a woman aged 18-35 years in good health.

V gene TRBV5-4 combines with J gene TRBJ2-5, with 14 bases identical to TRBD2. V lost 3 bases, J lost 4 bases, and 2 bases stayed unmatched. Germline-derived CDR1 and CDR2 are SGHNT and YYREEE (reference sequence). The CDR3 contains 15 residues. CDR3 in amino acids: CASSWGLAGVETQYF. The CDR3, as DNA: TGTGCCAGCAGCTGGGGACTAGCGGGAGTAGAGACCCAGTACTTC.

This clone was detected a few times. The genes are TRBV10-3 and TRBJ2-1; 7 bases map to TRBD1. After removal of 11 bases from V and 3 bases from J, the junction contained 4 bases not matched to a gene. There are 12 residues in the CDR3. The germline gives CDR1 ENHRY, CDR2 SYGVKD. CDR3 bases: TGTGCCTCGGGACAGCTCTACAATGAGCAGTTCTTC. Protein sequence: CASGQLYNEQFF.

The sample holds a few counts of this clone. V and J are TRBV7-9 and TRBJ2-1; 8 bases line up with TRBD2. The CDR3 consists of 15 residues. Per the germline V gene, CDR1 is SEHNR and CDR2 is FQNEAQ (reference sequence). V gave up 2 bases and J gave up 4 bases; unmatched junction bases: 4. As DNA, the CDR3 is TGTGCCAGCAGCTTAAGTACTAGCGGTTACAATGAGCAGTTCTTC. This codes for CASSLSTSGYNEQFF.

This clone has more than one count but fewer than ten. This sequence joins TRBV27 and TRBJ2-3, with 9 bases lining up with TRBD2. J lost 1 base, V lost 5 bases, and 7 bases had no gene match. This CDR3 is built from 16 residues. Germline-derived CDR1 and CDR2 are MNHEY and SMNVEV (reference sequence). Here the CDR3 DNA reads TGTGCCAGCAGTCCCCTTGGCGGGAGGGGCACAGATACGCAGTATTTT. This translates into CASSPLGGRGTDTQYF.

With regard to this clone: The same CDR3 can be traced to other DNA sequences in this sample. The rearrangement links TRBV9 to TRBJ2-7; no definite D call. The CDR3 length is 14 residues. V dropped 1 base and J dropped 1 base, with 9 bases sitting between them. The V gene's germline CDR1 is SGDLS and CDR2 YYNGEE. Here the CDR3 DNA reads TGTGCCAGCAGCGTATCTTCGGGTTCCTACGAGCAGTACTTC. Its translation: CASSVSSGSYEQYF.

A few counts support this clone. V usage is TRBV25-1 and J usage is TRBJ1-5, with unresolved D. CDR3 length: 12 amino acids. CDR1 and CDR2 from the germline V gene are MGHDK and SYGVNS. V was cut by 8 bases and J by 0 bases, with 5 bases left in between. CDR3 nucleotide sequence: TGTGCCAGCGGAGATAGCAATCAGCCCCAGCATTTT. It codes for CASGDSNQPQHF.

The chain uses TRBV28 and TRBJ2-3; 7 nucleotides match TRBD2. Germline CDR1 and CDR2: MDHEN and SYDVKM. The CDR3 has 15 amino acids. The V and J ends lost 3 bases and 0 bases, in that order; junction bases with no gene match: 3. The CDR3 loop is CASSLAGASTDTQYF. Written as DNA, the CDR3 is TGTGCCAGCAGTTTGGCGGGAGCAAGCACAGATACGCAGTATTTT.

This clone appeared a few times. This rearrangement joins TRBV6-1 to TRBJ2-1, with 7 bases that match TRBD2. The CDR3 has 15 amino acids. Germline trimming cut 1 base from V and 8 bases from J; bases unmatched to any gene: 8. Per the germline V gene, CDR1 is MNHNS and CDR2 is SASEGT. CDR3 sequence (DNA): TGTGCCAGCAGTGAAGTGTTAGGGAGGGGAGATGAGCAGTTCTTC. The encoded protein is CASSEVLGRGDEQFF.

The chain recombines TRBV7-9 with TRBJ1-4; D uncertain. V lost 3 bases and J lost 2, with 13 bases in between. The CDR3 runs to 16 residues. Germline V gene sequence: CDR1 SEHNR, CDR2 FQNEAQ (reference sequence). The CDR3 region is CASSFSAGATNEKLFF. CDR3 DNA: TGTGCCAGCAGCTTTAGTGCGGGCGCGACTAATGAAAAACTGTTTTTT.

The chain has TRBV30 and TRBJ2-7; 13 nucleotides agree with TRBD2. Trimming cost V 2 bases and J 2 bases; bases outside gene matches: 6. The germline V gene has CDR1 GTSNPN and CDR2 SVGIG (reference sequence). The CDR3 spans 16 residues. CDR3 DNA sequence: TGTGCCTGGAGTCCTGGGACTAGCGGGACACCCTACGAGCAGTACTTC. Encoded protein: CAWSPGTSGTPYEQYF.

The chain combines TRBV2 with TRBJ2-6, with TRBD1 matching over 8 bases. Trimming cost V 9 bases and J 2 bases; bases outside gene matches: 12. CDR1 and CDR2 from the germline V gene are SNHLY and FYNNEI. The CDR3 runs 17 residues. In DNA, the CDR3 is TGTGCCAGTGCCAACGGACAGGGCAGGACTGGGGCCAACGTCCTGACTTTC. This encodes CASANGQGRTGANVLTF.

The chain uses TRBV27 and TRBJ2-1; 7 bases map to TRBD2. CDR1 and CDR2 (germline): MNHEY, SMNVEV (reference sequence). The V gene end was trimmed by 3 bases and the J gene end by 5 bases; junction bases not matched to a gene: 4. This CDR3 has 14 amino acids. CDR3 coding DNA: TGTGCCAGCAGTTTGCGACTAGCTAACAATGAGCAGTTCTTC. Its translation is CASSLRLANNEQFF.

V gene TRBV4-3 combines with J gene TRBJ1-2; possibly TRBD1 for D (5 bases). CDR1 is LGHNA, CDR2 YSLEER, per germline. The CDR3 has 15 amino acids. V was clipped by 1 base and J by 4 bases, with 13 bases between them. The CDR3 loop reads CASSQGPGGGYGYTF. For the CDR3, the DNA is TGCGCCAGCAGCCAAGGACCCGGGGGAGGCTATGGCTACACCTTC.

The chain links TRBV30 to TRBJ2-2; 10 bases are a match to TRBD2. This CDR3 spans 15 amino acids. V trimming: 3 bases; J trimming: 4 bases; junction bases outside the gene matches: 5. The V gene's germline CDR1 is GTSNPN and CDR2 SVGIG (reference sequence). The CDR3 here is CAWRGSGRPTGELFF. The CDR3 DNA follows: TGTGCCTGGAGGGGTAGCGGGAGGCCCACCGGGGAGCTGTTTTTT.

The rearrangement uses TRBV11-2 and TRBJ2-5, with D unclear. CDR1 SGHAT and CDR2 FQNNGV come from the germline V gene. There are 14 residues in the CDR3. V lost 5 bases, J lost 5 bases, and 15 bases lay in between. The CDR3: CASSPPPPRETQYF. CDR3 sequence (DNA): TGTGCCAGCAGCCCTCCACCCCCTCGGGAGACCCAGTACTTC. The full variable domain, rest sourced from reference TRBV11-2 and TRBJ2-5, is EAGVAQSPRYKIIEKRQSVAFWCNPISGHATLYWYQQILGQGPKLLIQFQNNGVVDDSQLPKDRFSAERLKGVDSTLKIQPAKLEDSAVYLCASSPPPPRETQYFGPGTRLLVL.

The chain combines TRBV18 with TRBJ2-5; 7 positions match TRBD1. The length of the CDR3 is 14 residues. Germline V gene sequence: CDR1 KGHSH, CDR2 LQKENI. The J segment lost 5 bases and the V segment lost 2 bases, leaving 5 bases of the junction unmatched. The CDR3 sequence is CASSPRQGEETQYF. In nucleotides, the CDR3 is TGTGCCAGCTCACCAAGACAGGGTGAGGAGACCCAGTACTTC.

The CDR3 nucleotides are TGTGCCAGCAGCGGGCGGGGGTCCTACGAGCAGTACTTC. It encodes CASSGRGSYEQYF. The rearrangement uses TRBV9 and TRBJ2-7; the match to TRBD2 covers 7 bases. The CDR3 length is 13 residues. V was clipped by 3 bases and J by 1 base; unmatched bases: 1. The germline CDR1 and CDR2 sequences are SGDLS and YYNGEE.

The chain couples TRBV7-3 to TRBJ1-4, with TRBD1 matching over 9 bases. V lost 5 bases, J lost 7 bases, and 5 bases stayed unmatched. This CDR3 contains 14 residues. Germline lookup yields CDR1 SGHTA and CDR2 FQGTGA. The CDR3 protein is CASSPGQGGEKLFF. CDR3 nucleotides: TGTGCCAGCAGCCCGGGACAGGGAGGTGAAAAACTGTTTTTT.

The V call is TRBV2, the J call TRBJ2-7, with TRBD1 identical over 9 bases. The V segment lost 6 bases and the J segment 3 bases; nucleotides outside the gene matches: 12. Germline loops: CDR1 SNHLY, CDR2 FYNNEI. The CDR3 spans 16 residues. The CDR3 DNA reads TGTGCCAGCAGGCAAACGACAGGGGGACTAATCTACGAGCAGTACTTC. Its translation is CASRQTTGGLIYEQYF.

This clone has a handful of counts. V and J are TRBV6-5 and TRBJ2-3, with a tentative D call TRBD2 (6 bases). V was pared by 6 bases and J by 8 bases, with 18 bases between. CDR3 length: 14 residues. Germline V gene sequence: CDR1 MNHEY, CDR2 SVGAGI. CDR3 coding DNA: TGTGCCAGCAGACCCCAAATGGAGGGTGGTACGCAGTATTTT. This gives the protein CASRPQMEGGTQYF.

The chain is built from TRBV2 and TRBJ1-1; D gene uncertain. V was pared by 0 bases and J by 7 bases, with 15 bases between. This CDR3 is built from 15 residues. Germline V CDR1 and CDR2: SNHLY, FYNNEI. The CDR3 is CASSEASYLEGEAFF. The CDR3 DNA sequence: TGTGCCAGCAGTGAAGCGTCCTACCTTGAGGGTGAAGCTTTCTTT.

This chain joins TRBV5-4 and TRBJ2-1; a weak D match, TRBD2 (6 bases). Germline-derived CDR1 and CDR2 are SGHNT and YYREEE (reference sequence). The CDR3 is 16 amino acids. Trimming removed 4 bases at V and 2 bases at J, with 16 bases between. The CDR3 DNA follows: TGTGCCAGCAGCCCGGGCGCGGGGAACCCCTACAATGAGCAGTTCTTC. It codes for CASSPGAGNPYNEQFF. The full variable domain, its missing parts supplied by reference TRBV5-4 and TRBJ2-1, is ETGVTQSPTHLIKTRGQQVTLRCSSQSGHNTVSWYQQALGQGPQFIFQYYREEENGRGNFPPRFSGLQFPNYSSELNVNALELDDSALYLCASSPGAGNPYNEQFFGPGTRLTVL.

This clone showed up just a few times. The V and J genes are TRBV29-1 and TRBJ2-3; 8 bases fit TRBD2. CDR3 length equals 14 residues. V trimming: 4 bases; J trimming: 0 bases; junction bases outside the gene matches: 3. Germline V lookup: CDR1 SQVTM, CDR2 ANQGSEA. In DNA, the CDR3 is TGCAGCGTTGCGATAGCGGGGAGCACAGATACGCAGTATTTT. This sequence encodes CSVAIAGSTDTQYF.

V gene TRBV5-1 combines with J gene TRBJ2-1, with TRBD2 matching 7 bases. The length of the CDR3 is 15 residues. Losses at the gene ends were 4 bases for V and 7 bases for J; bases not matched to a gene: 11. In germline, CDR1 is SGHRS, CDR2 YFSETQ. The CDR3 region is CASSRNSGSQNEQFF. The CDR3 DNA reads TGCGCCAGCAGCAGAAATAGCGGGTCCCAGAATGAGCAGTTCTTC.

The chain carries TRBV7-9 and TRBJ2-1, with TRBD2 as a possible D gene (5 bases). This CDR3 comprises 15 residues. In germline, CDR1 is SEHNR, CDR2 FQNEAQ (reference sequence). The germline V and J ends were trimmed by 6 bases and 0 bases, with 12 bases remaining between them. The CDR3: CASSPEGSSYNEQFF. DNA of the CDR3: TGTGCCAGCAGTCCCGAAGGGAGCTCCTACAATGAGCAGTTCTTC. Full variable domain (outside the CDR3, taken from reference TRBV7-9 and TRBJ2-1): DTGVSQNPRHKITKRGQNVTFRCDPISEHNRLYWYRQTLGQGPEFLTYFQNEAQLEKSRLLSDRFSAERPKGSFSTLEIQRTEQGDSAMYLCASSPEGSSYNEQFFGPGTRLTVL.

This clone showed up just a few times. The chain couples TRBV30 to TRBJ2-7; D might be TRBD2 (6 bases). CDR1 is GTSNPN, CDR2 SVGIG, per germline (reference sequence). Trimming left V 3 bases short and J 0 bases short, with 6 bases between. The CDR3 spans 12 residues. This CDR3 reads CAWRTSSYEQYF. The DNA of the CDR3 is TGTGCCTGGAGGACTAGCTCCTACGAGCAGTACTTC. Complete variable domain (other parts from reference TRBV30 and TRBJ2-7): SQTIHQWPATLVQPVGSPLSLECTVEGTSNPNLYWYRQAAGRGLQLLFYSVGIGQISSEVPQNLSASRPQDRQFILSSKKLLLSDSGFYLCAWRTSSYEQYFGPGTRLTVT.

This clone showed up just a few times. This chain links TRBV6-5 with TRBJ2-7, with unresolved D. CDR1 is MNHEY and CDR2 is SVGAGI in the germline V gene. The CDR3 runs 14 residues. Trimming stripped 3 bases from V and 3 bases from J, with 12 bases between. DNA of the CDR3: TGTGCCAGCAGTTATAATTCCTGGAGCTACGAGCAGTACTTC. It yields the protein CASSYNSWSYEQYF.

The chain uses TRBV30 and TRBJ1-1; 9 nucleotides agree with TRBD1. Germline V CDR1 and CDR2: GTSNPN, SVGIG (reference sequence). V was pared by 4 bases and J by 6 bases, with 6 bases of the junction left unmatched. The CDR3 covers 13 residues. CDR3 region: CAWNRGQRAEAFF. As DNA, the CDR3 is TGTGCCTGGAACAGGGGGCAGAGGGCTGAAGCTTTCTTT.

The rearrangement links TRBV15 to TRBJ1-4; a weak D match, TRBD1 (5 bases). This CDR3 has 15 amino acids. The germline gives CDR1 LNHNV, CDR2 YYDKDF (reference sequence). V lost 0 bases and J 7 bases, leaving 12 bases between the germline ends. The CDR3 nucleotides are TGTGCCACCAGCAGAGAGGGGGGGTCGGTTGAAAAACTGTTTTTT. Amino acid sequence: CATSREGGSVEKLFF. The whole variable domain, remainder taken from reference TRBV15 and TRBJ1-4, is DAMVIQNPRYQVTQFGKPVTLSCSQTLNHNVMYWYQQKSSQAPKLLFHYYDKDFNNEADTPDNFQSRRPNTSFCFLDIRSPGLGDTAMYLCATSREGGSVEKLFFGSGTQLSVL.

This clone occurred a few times. The chain couples TRBV14 to TRBJ2-1; 11 bases align to TRBD2. V dropped 4 bases and J dropped 0; count of bases not matched to a gene: 14. The CDR3 has 20 residues. From germline, CDR1 is SGHDN and CDR2 FVKESK. This CDR3 reads CASSRSGIAGGPFSYNEQFF. The CDR3 nucleotides read TGTGCCAGCAGCCGCTCCGGGATAGCGGGAGGGCCGTTCTCCTACAATGAGCAGTTCTTC.